This T cell receptor beta chain was found in a study of blood T cells in healthy people across ages. Regarding the study as a whole: What prevented conclusive comparison of naive and antigen-experienced cells was that PBMCs were unsorted. Older age went with lower TCR beta diversity per million T cells, in a roughly linear way.

This CDR3 contains 14 residues. Germline V CDR1 and CDR2: MNHEY, SMNVEV (reference sequence). Trimming cost V 4 bases and J 5 bases, with 14 bases left between them. The individuals who served as donors were healthy Caucasians living in Russia, aged about 6 to 95. At least 5.5 micrograms of total RNA were extracted per sample. Then a second PCR, running about 6 to 12 cycles, was carried out with a sample-barcoded 5' primer and a J-beta primer mix. TCRdb re-called the 5' RACE reads through MiXCR, storing one row per CDR3 protein. Seen here are roughly 1.6 million distinct CDR3 sequences, around 35% observed once, and the top ten hold over 9%. The sample holds a few counts of this clonotype. The antigen is unknown.

This chain connects TRBV27 to TRBJ2-5; no clear D gene. The sample taken for sequencing was blood. This sequence was found in a woman in her twenties or thirties in good health. The CDR3 sequence: CASSSSVPGETQYF. CDR3 sequence (DNA): TGTGCCAGCAGTTCCTCTGTACCCGGGGAGACCCAGTACTTC.